This T cell receptor (beta chain) was identified in a study of T cells in Graves' hyperthyroidism and ophthalmopathy (dated by TCRdb to about 2019). With regard to the full study: TCR V-J signatures able to tell the groups apart were searched for in a discovery cohort of approximately 95 patients, of whom approximately 40 had Graves' ophthalmopathy and 57 had stable Graves' hyperthyroidism. Thyroid tissue and blood T-cell repertoires from over 5 Graves' hyperthyroidism patients were also compared in the study. The 90 to 100 discovery patients were randomly divided into training and test sets at a 7:3 ratio. The paper reports TCR Vbeta CDR3 sequencing of 130 to 150 peripheral blood samples: 43 ophthalmopathy, fewer than 80 hyperthyroidism and 17 progressor patients. An independent validation cohort of about 19 hyperthyroidism patients and 17 patients who later progressed to ophthalmopathy tested prospective prediction of ophthalmopathy. Once sampling was done, hyperthyroidism patients were given methimazole at a starting dose of 30 mg daily, whereas ophthalmopathy patients were given high-dose intravenous methylprednisolone.

The study at large found these results: In validation, the model predicted progression to ophthalmopathy a median of about 6.5 months before onset, with about 71% sensitivity and about 72% specificity. Most expanded thyroid clonotypes (frequency above 0.001) were also detected in blood, a finding suggesting that blood repertoires may reflect thyroid immune responses. In cross-validation, a model built on a 13 V-J signature told ophthalmopathy apart from stable hyperthyroidism with 87.88% sensitivity and approximately 84% specificity, and in testing the same model reached 80%/75%. No statistical method was used to fix the sample size in advance, and group allocation was not hidden from the investigators.

Amplification of TCR beta CDR3 regions was carried out from RNA transcripts. The first round of RT-PCR for the TCR CDR3 was performed with the HTBI primer set and the Qiagen OneStep RT-PCR kit. The libraries were constructed in a second round of multiplex PCR and then size-selected and purified. Paired-end sequencing of the libraries was performed with 100 bp reads on an Illumina HiSeq2000. As for how the authors treated the data: SOAPnuke was used to process the raw data, with reads discarded if the reads contained adapters or uncalled bases, had a mean Phred below 15, or lacked an exact constant-primer or identifier match. High-quality paired reads were merged using COPE v1.2.5, and each unique nucleotide sequence was defined as a clonotype. MiTCR v1.1 was used to align clonotypes to the IMGT TRBV, TRBD and TRBJ reference segments. The analysis included only V-J combinations with a frequency above 0.0001, which together covered around 99% of the repertoires. A TCS score was defined as the ratio between F50 (clonal expansion) and ExV (chaos), using BLOSUM62-based TCRdist between CDR3 peptides within each V-J. Welch's t-statistics and random forest reduced some 510 V-J features to 13, which were used in a naive Bayes classifier (R e1071). The similarity between thyroid and blood repertoires was quantified using the Morisita-Horn index. TCRdb took the public reads, trimmed them with fastp at Q25, ran MiXCR for clone calling and kept in-frame beta chains. Every distinct CDR3 protein forms one entry, paired with its most common genes and DNA. These V and J calls are TCRdb output, not the study's own analysis. A total of 500,000 to 650,000 distinct CDR3 sequences appear in this sample, 46% of them only once. The ten largest make up about 45% of the sample.

Exclusion was applied to patients with uncontrolled infections, other autoimmune diseases, pregnancy or lactation. Diagnoses were based on clinical symptoms, serum thyroxine and TRAb, thyroid ultrasound and orbital computed tomography. Total RNA was extracted with Trizol reagent, and quality was checked on an Agilent 2100 Bioanalyzer. Regarding this clonotype: The specificity of this receptor is unknown. No per-base quality is available; no much larger clone lies one base away.

The TCR comes from an adult woman with Graves' disease, either hyperthyroidism or ophthalmopathy (not recorded which). Sequenced input: peripheral blood or thyroid tissue (not recorded which).

The DNA sequence reads TGTGCCAGCAAGGCGGGACGGGGAAACAATGAGCAGTTCTTC. It translates as CASKAGRGNNEQFF. The rearrangement combines TRBV7-3 with TRBJ2-1, with TRBD2 perhaps the D gene, on 6 matching bases. The CDR3 runs 14 residues from the cysteine to the phenylalanine. Solely the CDR3 DNA is kept, with 42 bases framed from the first base. V gives up 7 bases and J gives up 5 bases, and the segment between their germline ends measures 15 bases. CDR1 SGHTA and CDR2 FQGTGA are derived from the germline V gene.